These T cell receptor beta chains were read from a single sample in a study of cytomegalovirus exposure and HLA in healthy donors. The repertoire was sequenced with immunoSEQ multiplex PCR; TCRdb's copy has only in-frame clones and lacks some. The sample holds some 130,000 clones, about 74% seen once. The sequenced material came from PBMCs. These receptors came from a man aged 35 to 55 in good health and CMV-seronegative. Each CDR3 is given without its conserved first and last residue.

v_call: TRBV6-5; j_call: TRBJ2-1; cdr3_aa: ASSPQGTEQF
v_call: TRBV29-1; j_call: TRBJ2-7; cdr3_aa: SVRGLAGFHEQY
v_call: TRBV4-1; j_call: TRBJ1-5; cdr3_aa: ASSQDVGQPQH
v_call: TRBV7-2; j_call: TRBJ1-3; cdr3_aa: ASSSGHTGNTIY
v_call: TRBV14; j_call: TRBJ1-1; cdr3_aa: ASSQTGGADTEAF
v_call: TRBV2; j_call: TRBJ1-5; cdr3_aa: ASSGEQGADQPQH
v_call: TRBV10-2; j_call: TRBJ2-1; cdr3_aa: ASSEPQPRDNEQF
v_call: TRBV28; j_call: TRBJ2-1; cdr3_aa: ASGRYNEQF
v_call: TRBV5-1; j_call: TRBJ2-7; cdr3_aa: ASSMGPQARNYEQY
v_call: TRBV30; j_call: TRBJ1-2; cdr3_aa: AWARRGRDYGYT
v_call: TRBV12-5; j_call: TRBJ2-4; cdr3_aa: ASGLRGAYIQY